Below, 3 T cell receptor beta chains from the same sample are listed, as sequenced in a study of neurological immune-mediated disorders. TCRdb fed the 5' RACE reads into MiXCR, producing one record per CDR3 protein. This sample has about 59,000 distinct CDR3 sequences, with approximately 11% found just once. Sequenced input: PBMCs. The origin of the receptors is a woman aged 55-69 years with HTLV-1-associated myelopathy (HAM/TSP).

This clonotype was detected ten times or more. The chain carries TRBV25-1 and TRBJ2-5, with 7 bases lining up with TRBD1. The J segment lost 5 bases and the V segment lost 5 bases, leaving 11 bases of the junction unmatched. The germline V gene has CDR1 MGHDK and CDR2 SYGVNS. This CDR3 region has 15 residues. CDR3 protein: CASSQRQGYGETQYF. The CDR3 DNA reads as TGTGCCAGCAGTCAACGACAGGGATACGGGGAGACCCAGTACTTC.

Ten or more counts support this clonotype. The chain uses TRBV5-1 and TRBJ2-3; D is possibly TRBD1 (7 bases). Trimming left V 4 bases short and J 6 bases short, with 15 bases between. Germline V gene lookup returns CDR1 SGHRS and CDR2 YFSETQ. The CDR3 loop spans 14 amino acids. CDR3 DNA: TGCGCCAGCAGCGGAGGGGGCAGTTCGGATACGCAGTATTTT. Its protein product is CASSGGGSSDTQYF.

This clonotype showed up many times. CDR3 DNA sequence: TGTGCCAGCAGCTTGGTGGGGGAGGGATACAATGAGCAGTTCTTC. The encoded protein is CASSLVGEGYNEQFF. The rearrangement uses TRBV5-6 and TRBJ2-1, with 7 bases lining up with TRBD2. CDR1 is SGHDT and CDR2 is YYEEEE in the germline V gene. V gave up 0 bases and J gave up 4 bases; unmatched junction bases: 4. CDR3 length: 15 residues. The full variable domain, its missing parts supplied by reference TRBV5-6 and TRBJ2-1, is DAGVTQSPTHLIKTRGQQVTLRCSPKSGHDTVSWYQQALGQGPQFIFQYYEEEERQRGNFPDRFSGHQFPNYSSELNVNALLLGDSALYLCASSLVGEGYNEQFFGPGTRLTVL.